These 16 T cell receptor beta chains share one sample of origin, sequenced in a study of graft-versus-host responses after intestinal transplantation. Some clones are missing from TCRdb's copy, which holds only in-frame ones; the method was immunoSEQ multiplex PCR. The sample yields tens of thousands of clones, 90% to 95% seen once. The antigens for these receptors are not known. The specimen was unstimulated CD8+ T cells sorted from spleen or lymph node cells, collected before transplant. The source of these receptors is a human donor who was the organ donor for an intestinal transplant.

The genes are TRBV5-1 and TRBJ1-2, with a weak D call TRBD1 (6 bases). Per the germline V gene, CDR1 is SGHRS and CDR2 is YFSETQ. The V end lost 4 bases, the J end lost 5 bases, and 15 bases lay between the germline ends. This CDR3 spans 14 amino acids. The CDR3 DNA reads TGCGCCAGCAGCCGGGGGCGGGCAAGATATGGCTACACCTTC. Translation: CASSRGRARYGYTF.

The CDR3 sequence: CASSQVGQETQYF. The DNA of the CDR3 is TGTGCCAGCAGCCAAGTAGGCCAAGAGACCCAGTACTTC. This chain connects TRBV4-2 to TRBJ2-5; D unresolved. Trimming shortened V by 1 base and J by 1 base, and 4 bases separated the two germline ends. Per the germline V gene, CDR1 is LGHNA and CDR2 is YNFKEQ. CDR3 length: 13 residues.

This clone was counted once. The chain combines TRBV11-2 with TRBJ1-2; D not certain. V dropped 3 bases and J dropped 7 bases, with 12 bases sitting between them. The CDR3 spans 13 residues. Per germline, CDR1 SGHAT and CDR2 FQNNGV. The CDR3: CASSFPRLGGYTF. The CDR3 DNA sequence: TGTGCCAGCAGCTTTCCTCGACTTGGTGGCTACACCTTC. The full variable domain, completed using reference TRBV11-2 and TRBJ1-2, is EAGVAQSPRYKIIEKRQSVAFWCNPISGHATLYWYQQILGQGPKLLIQFQNNGVVDDSQLPKDRFSAERLKGVDSTLKIQPAKLEDSAVYLCASSFPRLGGYTFGSGTRLTVV.

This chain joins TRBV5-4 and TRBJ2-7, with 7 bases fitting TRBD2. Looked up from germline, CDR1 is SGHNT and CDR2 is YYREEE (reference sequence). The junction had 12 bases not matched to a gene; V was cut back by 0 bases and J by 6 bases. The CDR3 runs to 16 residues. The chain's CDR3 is CASSLGGSGVPTEQYF. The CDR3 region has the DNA TGTGCCAGCAGCTTGGGAGGGAGCGGGGTCCCCACCGAGCAGTACTTC.

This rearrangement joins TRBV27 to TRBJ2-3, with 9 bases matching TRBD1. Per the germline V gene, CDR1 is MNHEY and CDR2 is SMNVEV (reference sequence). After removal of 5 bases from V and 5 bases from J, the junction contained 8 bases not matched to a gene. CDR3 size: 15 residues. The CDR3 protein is CASSGYRGLLDTQYF. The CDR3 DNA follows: TGTGCCAGCAGTGGTTACAGGGGGCTCTTAGATACGCAGTATTTT.

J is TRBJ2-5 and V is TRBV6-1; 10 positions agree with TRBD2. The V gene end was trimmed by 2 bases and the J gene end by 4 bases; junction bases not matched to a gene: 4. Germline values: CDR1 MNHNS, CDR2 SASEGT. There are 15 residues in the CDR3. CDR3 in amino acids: CASSEWASGGETQYF. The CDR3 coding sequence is TGTGCCAGCAGTGAATGGGCTAGCGGGGGAGAGACCCAGTACTTC.

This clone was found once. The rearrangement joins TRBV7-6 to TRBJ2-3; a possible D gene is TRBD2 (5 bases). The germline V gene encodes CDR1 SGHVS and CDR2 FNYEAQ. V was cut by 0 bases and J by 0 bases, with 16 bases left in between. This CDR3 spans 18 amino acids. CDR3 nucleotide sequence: TGTGCCAGCAGCTTAGCAGAGAGTGGCGGGCCAAGCACAGATACGCAGTATTTT. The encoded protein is CASSLAESGGPSTDTQYF.

The CDR3 loop is CASSAGPGGVETQYF. For the CDR3, the DNA is TGTGCCAGCAGCGCCGGCCCCGGGGGCGTAGAGACCCAGTACTTC. The chain joins TRBV5-4 to TRBJ2-5, with D tentatively TRBD1 or TRBD2 (6 bases each). The CDR3 consists of 15 residues. Per germline, CDR1 SGHNT and CDR2 YYREEE (reference sequence). Trimming stripped 4 bases from V and 4 bases from J, with 17 bases between.

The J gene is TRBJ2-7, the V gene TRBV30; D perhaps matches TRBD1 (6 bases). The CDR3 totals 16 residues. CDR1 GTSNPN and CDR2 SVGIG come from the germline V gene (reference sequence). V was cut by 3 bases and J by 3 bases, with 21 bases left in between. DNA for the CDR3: TGTGCCTGGAGCCCTATAAGAGGACAGATAGTCTACGAGCAGTACTTC. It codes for CAWSPIRGQIVYEQYF. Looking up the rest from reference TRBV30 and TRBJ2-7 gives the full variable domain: SQTIHQWPATLVQPVGSPLSLECTVEGTSNPNLYWYRQAAGRGLQLLFYSVGIGQISSEVPQNLSASRPQDRQFILSSKKLLLSDSGFYLCAWSPIRGQIVYEQYFGPGTRLTVT.

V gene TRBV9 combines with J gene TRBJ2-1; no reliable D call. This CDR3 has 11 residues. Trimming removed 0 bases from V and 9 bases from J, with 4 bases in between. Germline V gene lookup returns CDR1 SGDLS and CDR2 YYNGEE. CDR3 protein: CASSVAGEQFF. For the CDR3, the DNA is TGTGCCAGCAGCGTAGCAGGTGAGCAGTTCTTC. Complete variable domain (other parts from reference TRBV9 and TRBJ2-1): DSGVTQTPKHLITATGQRVTLRCSPRSGDLSVYWYQQSLDQGLQFLIQYYNGEERAKGNILERFSAQQFPDLHSELNLSSLELGDSALYFCASSVAGEQFFGPGTRLTVL.

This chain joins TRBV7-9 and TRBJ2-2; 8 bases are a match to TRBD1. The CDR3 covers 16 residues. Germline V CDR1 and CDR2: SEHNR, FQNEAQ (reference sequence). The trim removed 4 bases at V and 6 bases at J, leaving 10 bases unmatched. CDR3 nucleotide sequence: TGTGCCAGCAGCTCCGAAAACAGGGGGAAATCCGGGGAGCTGTTTTTT. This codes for CASSSENRGKSGELFF.

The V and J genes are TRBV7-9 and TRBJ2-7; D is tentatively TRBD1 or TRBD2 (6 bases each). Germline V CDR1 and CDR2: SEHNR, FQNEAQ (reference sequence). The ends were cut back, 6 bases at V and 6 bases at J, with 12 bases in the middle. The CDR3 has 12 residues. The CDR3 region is CASRSRGAEQYF. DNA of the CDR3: TGTGCCAGCAGGTCAAGGGGGGCCGAGCAGTACTTC.

The CDR3 loop reads CASSLRRWGVEQYF. Here the CDR3 DNA reads TGTGCCAGCAGCCTCCGACGGTGGGGAGTCGAGCAGTACTTC. The rearrangement uses TRBV14 and TRBJ2-7; weak D call: TRBD2 (5 bases). Germline CDR1 is SGHDN and CDR2 is FVKESK. The CDR3 is made up of 14 amino acids. With 4 bases removed from V and 6 bases from J, the gap between germline ends came to 16 bases.

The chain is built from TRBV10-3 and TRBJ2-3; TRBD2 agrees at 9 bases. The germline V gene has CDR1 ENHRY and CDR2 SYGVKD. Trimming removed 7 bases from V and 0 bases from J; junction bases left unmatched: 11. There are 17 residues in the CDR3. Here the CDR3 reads CAITDLAGRSSTDTQYF. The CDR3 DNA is TGTGCCATCACAGACCTAGCGGGGAGATCTAGCACAGATACGCAGTATTTT.

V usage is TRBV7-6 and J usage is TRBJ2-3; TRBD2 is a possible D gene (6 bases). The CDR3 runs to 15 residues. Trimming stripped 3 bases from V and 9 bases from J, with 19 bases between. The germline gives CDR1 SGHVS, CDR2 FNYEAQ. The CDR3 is CASSFGGTTKITQYF. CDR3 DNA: TGTGCCAGCAGCTTTGGCGGGACGACGAAGATAACGCAGTATTTT.

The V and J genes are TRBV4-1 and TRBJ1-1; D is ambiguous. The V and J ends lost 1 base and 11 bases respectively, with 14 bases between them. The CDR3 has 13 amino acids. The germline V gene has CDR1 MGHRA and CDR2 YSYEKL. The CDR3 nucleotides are TGCGCCAGCAGCCAAGTCTACTCCGGCAGCGCTTTCTTT. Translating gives CASSQVYSGSAFF.